This paragraph reports one TCR beta chain. Its antigen is not identified. TCR alpha and TCR beta cDNA libraries with sample barcodes and UMIs came from 5'RACE using constant-segment primers. TCRdb recomputed calls from the 5' RACE reads with MiXCR, one row per CDR3 protein. The table has more than 250,000 distinct CDR3 sequences, around 15% seen once. The V gene's germline CDR1 is SQVTM and CDR2 ANQGSEA. The CDR3 extends over 16 amino acids. Trimming stripped 1 base from V and 4 bases from J, with 18 bases between. This sample was included in a study of T-cell memory formation after mild COVID-19. On the study more broadly: Clustering of TCRs was largely donor specific.

Broader study findings: Several responding clones turned up in pre-infection memory, indicating that cross-reactive memory may have taken part. Researchers report contracting CD4+ clones mostly in CM and EM, with CD8+ clones in EMRA.

The V and J genes are TRBV29-1 and TRBJ2-3; a weak D match, TRBD2 (6 bases). The sequenced sample was PBMCs or a T cell subset sorted from them (not recorded which). The clonotype originates from a man between 18 and 29 years old who had mild COVID-19 (a few samples of this study predate the infection). Cell type and time point are not known. The CDR3 DNA sequence: TGCAGCGTTGAAGGGTTACCGGGACTGCCGGCAGATACGCAGTATTTT. Translation gives CSVEGLPGLPADTQYF.